There are a few counts of the clone carrying this T cell receptor (beta chain). As yet, its antigen is unknown. This sample stems from a study of T cells after yellow fever vaccination. Across the whole study: Fractions with few cells were prepared using SMART-Seq v4 Ultra Low Input.

MiXCR, applied by TCRdb to the 5' RACE reads, yields one record per CDR3 protein. The sample consists of hundreds of thousands of distinct CDR3 sequences, about 12% of them appearing once. Germline V gives CDR1 SQVTM, CDR2 ANQGSEA. This CDR3 is 16 amino acids long. Trimming took 1 base from V and 4 from J, leaving 17 bases between them. Study findings and constraints: Researchers cautioned that FACS-sorted repertoires could harbor abundant clonotypes contaminating from the bulk population. The booster response re-showed most primary clones: approximately 95% CD4, approximately 86% CD8.

The sequenced sample was PBMCs, obtained on the day of the yellow fever booster vaccination. This rearrangement joins TRBV29-1 to TRBJ2-1, with D perhaps TRBD1 (6 bases). This TCR was sampled from a man younger than 45 who received the YFV17D yellow fever vaccine. The CDR3 coding sequence is TGCAGCGTTGAAGGAGGGGTGGGACAAGATTACAATGAGCAGTTCTTC. It is translated as CSVEGGVGQDYNEQFF.